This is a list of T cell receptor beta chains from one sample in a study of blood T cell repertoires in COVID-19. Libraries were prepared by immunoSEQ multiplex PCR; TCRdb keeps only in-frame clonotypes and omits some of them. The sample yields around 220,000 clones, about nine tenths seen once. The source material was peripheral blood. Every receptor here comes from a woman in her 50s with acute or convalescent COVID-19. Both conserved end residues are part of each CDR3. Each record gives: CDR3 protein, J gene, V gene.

CDR3: CASIQGYEQYF; J: TRBJ2-7; V: TRBV2
CDR3: CASSIPGSGWGEQYF; J: TRBJ2-7; V: TRBV25-1
CDR3: CASSMIGQTNYGYTF; J: TRBJ1-2; V: TRBV19
CDR3: CASSFGTSDSDTQYF; J: TRBJ2-3; V: TRBV7-6
CDR3: CASSQHSRDSWNYGYTF; J: TRBJ1-2; V: TRBV3-1/TRBV3-2
CDR3: CASSFTLGELFF; J: TRBJ2-2; V: TRBV2
CDR3: CASSQTGHTIYF; J: TRBJ1-3; V: TRBV2
CDR3: CASRGQRNSPLHF; J: TRBJ1-6; V: TRBV6-5
CDR3: CASSAGLAVYNAETQYF; J: TRBJ2-5; V: TRBV5-4
CDR3: CASSSGELVYDTQYF; J: TRBJ2-3; V: TRBV5-1
CDR3: CASSSTGFGEKLFF; J: TRBJ1-4; V: TRBV6-2/TRBV6-3
CDR3: CASSSQGRGNTIYF; J: TRBJ1-3; V: TRBV5-1
CDR3: CASRTGGTYGYTF; J: TRBJ1-2; V: TRBV6-5
CDR3: CASSFQDSSSEAFF; J: TRBJ1-1; V: TRBV19
CDR3: CASSIFTRLGVNIQYF; J: TRBJ2-4; V: TRBV19
CDR3: CASQRSLTDTQYF; J: TRBJ2-3; V: TRBV7-9
CDR3: CASRSGTGNYGYTF; J: TRBJ1-2; V: TRBV23-1
CDR3: CASTPTGLHYGYTF; J: TRBJ1-2; V: TRBV6-2/TRBV6-3
CDR3: CASSRGTGGGRQHF; J: TRBJ1-5; V: TRBV7-9
CDR3: CATSDSLNTEAFF; J: TRBJ1-1; V: TRBV24-1
CDR3: CASSESEETQYF; J: TRBJ2-5; V: TRBV10-1
CDR3: CASSHRTSGTSTDTQYF; J: TRBJ2-3; V: TRBV5-6
CDR3: CASQRGISTDTQYF; J: TRBJ2-3; V: TRBV10-3
CDR3: CAITSDRGEHGYTF; J: TRBJ1-2; V: TRBV10-3
CDR3: CAISESSQGRNEQYF; J: TRBJ2-7; V: TRBV10-3
CDR3: CAWSANRGRIAGANVLTF; J: TRBJ2-6; V: TRBV30
CDR3: CASTLWSGETQYF; J: TRBJ2-5; V: TRBV5-6
CDR3: CASSSGLSDSPLHF; J: TRBJ1-6; V: TRBV7-2
CDR3: CAISADRGDEKLFF; J: TRBJ1-4; V: TRBV10-3
CDR3: CASGPGGTETGELFF; J: TRBJ2-2; V: TRBV12-5
CDR3: CASSVAGGRWDEQFF; J: TRBJ2-1; V: TRBV9
CDR3: CASRAGGDYSNQPQHF; J: TRBJ1-5; V: TRBV5-5
CDR3: CASSDTYSNQPQHF; J: TRBJ1-5; V: TRBV3-1/TRBV3-2
CDR3: CASSDSDRASEAFF; J: TRBJ1-1; V: TRBV10-2
CDR3: CASSDRVPWNTEAFF; J: TRBJ1-1; V: TRBV19
CDR3: CASSMTSLGYGYTF; J: TRBJ1-2; V: TRBV7-9
CDR3: CAWSVQAGNTIYF; J: TRBJ1-3; V: TRBV30
CDR3: CASSPRGSLGYNEQFF; J: TRBJ2-1; V: TRBV9
CDR3: CASSDAGFPNTEAFF; J: TRBJ1-1; V: TRBV10-1
CDR3: CAISGGRETFF; J: TRBJ1-1; V: TRBV10-3
CDR3: CASSLAGTPYNEQFF; J: TRBJ2-1; V: TRBV5-5